This TCR beta chain was identified in a study of CD8 T cells in ankylosing spondylitis. Study findings and constraints: Ankylosing spondylitis blood appeared to carry a characteristic TCR beta motif of roughly 8 highly homologous variants. Some motif variants had been reported before (in reactive arthritis synovial fluid and blood). Matched synovial fluid from ankylosing spondylitis patients was reported to be enriched for disease-linked clones. The authors found the disease-linked clones to be CD8+ and relatively rare in peripheral blood.

This clonotype occurred a few times. Its antigen is not identified. Construction of TCR beta libraries was performed using quantitative 5'-RACE with molecular barcodes. TCRdb passed the 5' RACE reads through MiXCR, listing each CDR3 protein once. This sample yields about 330,000 distinct CDR3 sequences, of which 8% are seen a single time; roughly 15% belongs to the top ten. Trimming cost V 2 bases and J 5 bases, with 4 bases left between them. The CDR3 has 12 residues. Germline lookup yields CDR1 LNHDA and CDR2 SQIVND (reference sequence). The receptor was derived from a male donor with ankylosing spondylitis. Material: blood, either unsorted or a sorted T cell fraction (not recorded which). The genes are TRBV19 and TRBJ1-5; D gene unclear. CDR3 DNA sequence: TGTGCCAGTAGTATACTCTATCAGCCCCAGCATTTT. It is translated as CASSILYQPQHF.